Below, one TCR beta chain is given with its context. The method was immunoSEQ multiplex PCR; TCRdb's version includes in-frame clones alone and lacks a portion of them. The sample lists roughly 210,000 clones, around 89% occurring once. The data belong to a study of blood T cell repertoires in COVID-19. The sequence was collected from a man in his 70s with acute or convalescent COVID-19. The sample consisted of peripheral blood.

DNA of the CDR3: TGTGCCAGCTCACCGTGGAGCGGCAACTCTGGAAACACCATATATTTT. This translates into CASSPWSGNSGNTIYF. The gene calls are TRBV18 and TRBJ1-3; D is unclear. The CDR3 is made up of 16 amino acids. V was cut by 3 bases and J by 0 bases, with 12 bases left in between. Germline V CDR1 and CDR2: KGHSH, LQKENI.